A selection of T cell receptor beta chains follows, all from one sample in a study of cytomegalovirus exposure and HLA in healthy donors. TCRdb keeps only in-frame clones here, not all; method: immunoSEQ multiplex PCR. The data contain about 200,000 clones, 9.5% to 15% of them singletons. The sequencing sample was made of PBMCs. The receptors here all came from a man aged 50 to 60 in good health and CMV-seropositive. Each CDR3 is given with its conserved first and last residue. A D gene is named only where the DNA matches it firmly. Only part of the rows carry a size: once, few, many, or a class if the clone is expanded.

CDR3: CASTRTSGGSYEQYF
DNA: TGTGCCAGCACCCGGACTAGCGGGGGTTCCTACGAGCAGTACTTC
length: 15
D: .
V: TRBV21-1
size: .
J: TRBJ2-7

CDR3: CASSPSASGEKLFF
DNA: TGTGCCAGCAGCCCCAGCGCCTCGGGAGAAAAACTGTTTTTT
length: 14
D: .
V: TRBV7-2
size: .
J: TRBJ1-4

CDR3: CATSRDFSGGEDTQYF
DNA: TGTGCCACCAGCAGAGATTTCAGCGGGGGGGAAGATACGCAGTATTTT
length: 16
D: TRBD2
V: TRBV15
size: few
J: TRBJ2-3

CDR3: CASSVVGGEQYF
DNA: TGTGCCAGCAGCGTAGTCGGGGGAGAGCAGTACTTC
length: 12
D: .
V: TRBV9
size: .
J: TRBJ2-7

CDR3: CASSETAGGNEQFF
DNA: TGTGCCAGCAGTGAAACGGCGGGGGGAAATGAGCAGTTCTTC
length: 14
D: TRBD2
V: TRBV2
size: .
J: TRBJ2-1

CDR3: CASSPQGASYNEQFF
DNA: TGTGCCAGCAGCCCTCAGGGGGCTTCCTACAATGAGCAGTTCTTC
length: 15
D: TRBD1
V: TRBV14
size: .
J: TRBJ2-1

CDR3: CAISESTGAGDYGYTF
DNA: TGTGCCATCAGTGAGTCGACAGGGGCGGGGGACTATGGCTACACCTTC
length: 16
D: TRBD1
V: TRBV10-3
size: .
J: TRBJ1-2

CDR3: CASSISGGGYEQYF
DNA: TGTGCCAGTAGTATTAGCGGGGGGGGCTACGAGCAGTACTTC
length: 14
D: TRBD2
V: TRBV19
size: .
J: TRBJ2-7

CDR3: CASSPPETGGDTQYF
DNA: TGTGCCAGCTCACCACCGGAGACAGGGGGCGATACGCAGTATTTT
length: 15
D: TRBD1
V: TRBV18
size: few
J: TRBJ2-3

CDR3: CASSPVPGQPQHF
DNA: TGTGCCAGCAGCCCGGTTCCGGGTCAGCCCCAGCATTTT
length: 13
D: .
V: TRBV27
size: .
J: TRBJ1-5

CDR3: CASSLRNRVDYGYTF
DNA: TGTGCCAGCAGCTTACGTAACAGGGTCGACTATGGCTACACCTTC
length: 15
D: .
V: TRBV11-3
size: few
J: TRBJ1-2

CDR3: CASSSRTGVKGYTF
DNA: TGTGCCAGCAGCAGCCGGACAGGGGTTAAAGGCTACACCTTC
length: 14
D: TRBD1
V: TRBV11-1
size: few
J: TRBJ1-2

CDR3: CASSPGDRAPAFF
DNA: TGTGCCAGCAGCCCCGGCGACAGGGCGCCAGCTTTCTTT
length: 13
D: TRBD1
V: TRBV9
size: .
J: TRBJ1-1

CDR3: CAWTQGQVYGYTF
DNA: TGTGCCTGGACCCAGGGACAGGTCTATGGCTACACCTTC
length: 13
D: TRBD1
V: TRBV30
size: few
J: TRBJ1-2

CDR3: CASSELGRGSGNQPQHF
DNA: TGTGCCAGCAGTGAATTGGGCAGGGGTTCGGGCAATCAGCCCCAGCATTTT
length: 17
D: .
V: TRBV25-1
size: .
J: TRBJ1-5

CDR3: CASSSTGFANTGELFF
DNA: TGTGCCAGCAGTTCGACAGGGTTCGCGAACACCGGGGAGCTGTTTTTT
length: 16
D: TRBD1
V: TRBV6-5
size: few
J: TRBJ2-2

CDR3: CASRSSGNQPQHF
DNA: TGTGCCAGCAGGAGTTCGGGCAATCAGCCCCAGCATTTT
length: 13
D: .
V: TRBV6-5
size: few
J: TRBJ1-5

CDR3: CASSSTGNYGYTF
DNA: TGTGCCAGCAGCTCGACAGGGAACTATGGCTACACCTTC
length: 13
D: TRBD1
V: TRBV6-6
size: .
J: TRBJ1-2

CDR3: CASSSDGGAFRAFF
DNA: TGTGCCAGCAGCTCCGACGGTGGGGCCTTTCGTGCTTTCTTT
length: 14
D: .
V: TRBV11-2
size: .
J: TRBJ1-1

CDR3: CSVEGGGNTEAFF
DNA: TGCAGCGTTGAAGGGGGGGGAAACACTGAAGCTTTCTTT
length: 13
D: .
V: TRBV29-1
size: few
J: TRBJ1-1

CDR3: CASSLRLWSEAFF
DNA: TGTGCCAGCAGCTTGAGACTCTGGAGTGAAGCTTTCTTT
length: 13
D: .
V: TRBV5-5
size: few
J: TRBJ1-1

CDR3: CASSKLTGSSSYEQYF
DNA: TGTGCCAGCAGCAAGCTCACAGGGTCCTCCTCCTACGAGCAGTACTTC
length: 16
D: .
V: TRBV11-1
size: few
J: TRBJ2-7

CDR3: CASSFLAINTGELFF
DNA: TGTGCCAGCAGCTTCCTAGCGATAAACACCGGGGAGCTGTTTTTT
length: 15
D: .
V: TRBV11-2
size: .
J: TRBJ2-2

CDR3: CASSRPTGQLNTGELFF
DNA: TGTGCCAGCAGTCGACCGACGGGACAGTTGAACACCGGGGAGCTGTTTTTT
length: 17
D: TRBD1
V: TRBV28
size: .
J: TRBJ2-2

CDR3: CASYRGSTEAFF
DNA: TGCGCCAGTTACAGGGGAAGCACTGAAGCTTTCTTT
length: 12
D: TRBD1
V: TRBV23-1
size: few
J: TRBJ1-1

CDR3: CASSQDGGIEQYF
DNA: TGCGCCAGCAGCCAAGATGGGGGGATCGAGCAGTACTTC
length: 13
D: .
V: TRBV4-3
size: .
J: TRBJ2-7

CDR3: CASSVATGPGGDEQFF
DNA: TGTGCCAGCAGCGTAGCTACGGGCCCCGGGGGGGATGAGCAGTTCTTC
length: 16
D: TRBD2
V: TRBV9
size: .
J: TRBJ2-1

CDR3: CASSLDGVAGRSQYF
DNA: TGTGCCAGCAGCTTAGATGGTGTAGCGGGGAGGTCGCAGTATTTT
length: 15
D: TRBD2
V: TRBV7-2
size: few
J: TRBJ2-3

CDR3: CSVGASEQFF
DNA: TGCAGCGTTGGGGCCTCAGAGCAGTTCTTC
length: 10
D: .
V: TRBV29-1
size: .
J: TRBJ2-1

CDR3: CATQRGAGETQYF
DNA: TGTGCCACTCAGCGGGGGGCAGGGGAGACCCAGTACTTC
length: 13
D: TRBD2
V: TRBV10-3
size: few
J: TRBJ2-5

CDR3: CASTPPGHPGETQYF
DNA: TGTGCCAGCACCCCCCCGGGACACCCCGGGGAGACCCAGTACTTC
length: 15
D: .
V: TRBV28
size: .
J: TRBJ2-5

CDR3: CASSLAGGYQETQYF
DNA: TGTGCCAGCTCCTTAGCGGGGGGGTACCAAGAGACCCAGTACTTC
length: 15
D: TRBD2
V: TRBV6-1
size: few
J: TRBJ2-5

CDR3: CASSDSSGGDTQYF
DNA: TGTGCCAGCAGTGATTCCTCGGGGGGAGATACGCAGTATTTT
length: 14
D: TRBD2
V: TRBV25-1
size: few
J: TRBJ2-3

CDR3: CATSSRQGRHNSPLHF
DNA: TGTGCCACCAGCAGCCGACAGGGGCGGCATAATTCACCCCTCCACTTT
length: 16
D: TRBD1
V: TRBV15
size: .
J: TRBJ1-6

CDR3: CASSLGGRINYGYTF
DNA: TGTGCCAGCAGCTTGGGGGGGAGGATTAACTATGGCTACACCTTC
length: 15
D: .
V: TRBV5-6
size: .
J: TRBJ1-2

CDR3: CASGLAGAEGTQYF
DNA: TGCGCCAGCGGATTAGCGGGGGCGGAAGGGACCCAGTACTTC
length: 14
D: TRBD2
V: TRBV10-2
size: .
J: TRBJ2-5